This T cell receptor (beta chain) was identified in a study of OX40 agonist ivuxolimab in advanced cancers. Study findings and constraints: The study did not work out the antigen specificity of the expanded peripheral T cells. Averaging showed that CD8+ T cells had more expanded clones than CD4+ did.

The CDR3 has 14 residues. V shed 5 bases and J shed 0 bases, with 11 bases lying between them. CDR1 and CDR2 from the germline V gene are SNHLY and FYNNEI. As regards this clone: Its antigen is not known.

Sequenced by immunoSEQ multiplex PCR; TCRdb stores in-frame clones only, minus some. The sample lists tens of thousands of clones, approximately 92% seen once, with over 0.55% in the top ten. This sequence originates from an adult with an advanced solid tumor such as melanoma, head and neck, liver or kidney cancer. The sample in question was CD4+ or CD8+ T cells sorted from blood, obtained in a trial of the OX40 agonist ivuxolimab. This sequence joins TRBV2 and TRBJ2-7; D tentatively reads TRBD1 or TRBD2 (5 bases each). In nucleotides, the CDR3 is TGTGCCAGCAGTTATGGGGGTACCTCCTACGAGCAGTACTTC. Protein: CASSYGGTSYEQYF.